Below, 22 T cell receptor beta chains from the same sample are listed, as sequenced in a study of Ad26.COV2.S vaccination and SARS-CoV-2 variants. Measured with immunoSEQ multiplex PCR; TCRdb has only the in-frame clones, and not every one. The sample has more than 300,000 clones; just under 85% are singletons. Treatment noted: roughly 20 received Ad26.COV2.S at low or high dose, single or two shots; 5 received placebo; per-sample allocation not given. Day 63 after the first injection of vaccine or placebo was the sampling time. Sample: peripheral blood, taken in a trial of Ad26.COV2.S vaccine versus placebo. These receptors originate from a person between 18 and 59 years old who received the Ad26.COV2.S COVID-19 vaccine or a placebo.

The V and J genes are TRBV27 and TRBJ1-5; 7 nucleotides agree with TRBD1. V trimming: 3 bases; J trimming: 6 bases; junction bases outside the gene matches: 2. Germline V CDR1 and CDR2: MNHEY, SMNVEV (reference sequence). The CDR3 covers 13 residues. The CDR3 coding sequence is TGTGCCAGCAGTTTTACAGGGGCTCAGCCCCAGCATTTT. Translating gives CASSFTGAQPQHF.

The chain has TRBV4-1 and TRBJ1-5; D is possibly TRBD1 (5 bases). This CDR3 spans 14 amino acids. Trimming left V 0 bases short and J 5 bases short, with 8 bases between. Germline V gene lookup returns CDR1 MGHRA and CDR2 YSYEKL. The CDR3 here is CASSQDGRDQPQHF. The CDR3 DNA follows: TGCGCCAGCAGCCAAGATGGCAGGGATCAGCCCCAGCATTTT.

This chain connects TRBV29-1 to TRBJ2-7; 7 nucleotides align to TRBD2. V lost 6 bases, J lost 0 bases, and 2 bases stayed unmatched. The CDR3 consists of 12 residues. Looked up from germline, CDR1 is SQVTM and CDR2 is ANQGSEA. CDR3 amino acids: CSVGGSSYEQYF. The CDR3 DNA reads as TGCAGCGTAGGCGGGAGCTCCTACGAGCAGTACTTC.

V is TRBV5-1 and J is TRBJ2-1; 10 nucleotides line up with TRBD1. Per germline, CDR1 SGHRS and CDR2 YFSETQ. The CDR3 totals 16 residues. The trim removed 3 bases at V and 7 bases at J, leaving 10 bases unmatched. The CDR3 sequence is CASSSPGTGVGNEQFF. CDR3 DNA sequence: TGCGCCAGCAGCTCCCCCGGGACAGGGGTAGGGAATGAGCAGTTCTTC.

The chain recombines TRBV7-9 with TRBJ1-6; D call uncertain. CDR1 and CDR2 from the germline V gene are SEHNR and FQNEAQ (reference sequence). V lost 1 base, J lost 7 bases, and 11 bases lay in between. This CDR3 comprises 15 residues. CDR3 residues: CASSLGKRGNSPLHF. The DNA of the CDR3 is TGTGCCAGCAGCTTAGGGAAGCGGGGAAATTCACCCCTCCACTTT.

This chain joins TRBV6-6 and TRBJ2-7; D is perhaps TRBD1 or TRBD2 (6 bases each). CDR1 is MNHNY, CDR2 SVGAGI, per germline (reference sequence). The CDR3 length is 19 residues. With 5 bases removed from V and 4 bases from J, the gap between germline ends came to 30 bases. DNA for the CDR3: TGTGCCAGCAGTCGTACTGGGACGGGGGCTCGGGGCTGGCATTACGAGCAGTACTTC. Translating gives CASSRTGTGARGWHYEQYF.

The chain carries TRBV28 and TRBJ2-1, with 8 positions matching TRBD1. Germline values: CDR1 MDHEN, CDR2 SYDVKM. V trimming: 5 bases; J trimming: 3 bases; junction bases outside the gene matches: 6. CDR3 size: 15 residues. DNA for the CDR3: TGTGCCAGCAGTCAGGGGGCTGAAGTCTACAATGAGCAGTTCTTC. It codes for CASSQGAEVYNEQFF.

As regards this clone: At one boundary the junction diverges from the germline segment, which might be a read error. Other DNA sequences in this sample translate to the same CDR3. The rearrangement uses TRBV6-5 and TRBJ1-2; 7 bases match TRBD1. The CDR3 spans 13 residues. Germline CDR1 and CDR2: MNHEY and SVGAGI. Here the CDR3 DNA reads TGTGCCAGCTCCGACAGGGAGGGCTATGGCTACACCTTT. Translating it yields CASSDREGYGYTF.

This clone was seen repeatedly, ten times or more. The chain links TRBV21-1 to TRBJ1-1. TRBV21-1 counts as a pseudogene. This CDR3 spans 17 amino acids. DNA of the CDR3: TGTGCCAGCAGCAAAAAGGCGATGACCGCGGGGAAGTCTGAAGCTTTCTTT. As protein: CASSKKAMTAGKSEAFF.

V usage is TRBV5-4 and J usage is TRBJ1-4; 8 bases line up with TRBD1. The V and J ends lost 0 bases and 7 bases, in that order; junction bases with no gene match: 11. The germline gives CDR1 SGHNT, CDR2 YYREEE (reference sequence). The CDR3 contains 17 residues. The CDR3 spells CASSLGADRGGGEKLFF. The CDR3 DNA is TGTGCCAGCAGCTTGGGGGCCGACAGGGGAGGGGGTGAAAAACTGTTTTTT.

This clone has just one count. The chain carries TRBV6-2 or TRBV6-3 and TRBJ2-1, with 8 bases that match TRBD2. This CDR3 region has 16 residues. Germline assignment: CDR1 MNHEY and CDR2 SVGEGT. The junction had 7 bases not matched to a gene; V was cut back by 5 bases and J by 1 base. The CDR3 here is CASSLAGGPSYNEQFF. The CDR3 DNA reads TGTGCCAGCAGTCTGGCGGGGGGACCTTCCTACAATGAGCAGTTCTTC.

This chain links TRBV7-3 with TRBJ1-2; D might be TRBD1 (6 bases). The germline V and J ends were trimmed by 4 bases and 4 bases, with 22 bases remaining between them. The CDR3 runs 17 residues. Germline values: CDR1 SGHTA, CDR2 FQGTGA. This chain's CDR3 is CASSSSPYKTGSYGYTF. As DNA, the CDR3 is TGTGCCAGCAGCTCTTCTCCCTACAAGACAGGCTCCTATGGCTACACCTTC.

The chain carries TRBV14 and TRBJ2-7; D is undetermined. Germline V lookup: CDR1 SGHDN, CDR2 FVKESK. Trimming pared 6 bases from V and 2 bases from J, leaving 8 bases between. The CDR3 covers 12 residues. CDR3 coding DNA: TGTGCCAGCAGTGTCCGGGCCTACGAGCAGTACTTC. Its protein product is CASSVRAYEQYF.

The chain has TRBV18 and TRBJ1-4; no reliable D call. This CDR3 is 13 amino acids long. V shed 5 bases and J shed 0 bases, with 4 bases lying between them. The germline V gene has CDR1 KGHSH and CDR2 LQKENI. The CDR3 spells CASSGATNEKLFF. The CDR3 DNA reads as TGTGCCAGCTCAGGGGCAACTAATGAAAAACTGTTTTTT.

This rearrangement joins TRBV7-6 to TRBJ1-1, with 10 nucleotides matching TRBD1. The CDR3 runs to 15 residues. Germline CDR1 and CDR2: SGHVS and FNYEAQ. Trimming removed 5 bases from V and 4 bases from J; junction bases left unmatched: 7. The CDR3 spells CASSPLDRGVTEAFF. The DNA of the CDR3 is TGTGCCAGCAGCCCCCTGGACAGGGGGGTCACTGAAGCTTTCTTT.

V is TRBV10-3 and J is TRBJ1-2; no clear D gene. The CDR3 is 14 residues long. Trimming removed 3 bases from V and 5 bases from J, with 13 bases in between. From germline, CDR1 is ENHRY and CDR2 SYGVKD. The CDR3 DNA is TGTGCCATCAGTGAAAAGGGTTTTGGGTATGGCTACACCTTC. Translated: CAISEKGFGYGYTF.

This sequence joins TRBV29-1 and TRBJ2-5; TRBD1 aligns across 10 bases. Germline trimming cut 7 bases from V and 5 bases from J; bases unmatched to any gene: 7. The length of the CDR3 is 13 residues. The V gene's germline CDR1 is SQVTM and CDR2 ANQGSEA. The CDR3 DNA reads TGCAGCGCTGAGGGACAGGGGCTGGAGACCCAGTACTTC. It is translated as CSAEGQGLETQYF. Variable domain in full (rest from reference TRBV29-1 and TRBJ2-5): SAVISQKPSRDICQRGTSLTIQCQVDSQVTMMFWYRQQPGQSLTLIATANQGSEATYESGFVIDKFPISRPNLTFSTLTVSNMSPEDSSIYLCSAEGQGLETQYFGPGTRLLVL.

This clone was seen a single time. The V gene is TRBV6-5, the J gene TRBJ2-7; 9 bases match TRBD1. The CDR3 sequence is 15 residues long. After removal of 6 bases from V and 2 bases from J, the junction contained 8 bases not matched to a gene. CDR1 and CDR2 from the germline V gene are MNHEY and SVGAGI. The CDR3 DNA sequence: TGTGCCAGCAGCCATAAACACAGGGGGCCCTACGAGCAGTACTTC. It specifies CASSHKHRGPYEQYF.

This chain links TRBV7-9 with TRBJ1-1; D remains unclear. The CDR3 extends over 16 amino acids. V was pared by 3 bases and J by 4 bases, with 18 bases between. In germline, CDR1 is SEHNR, CDR2 FQNEAQ (reference sequence). The CDR3 coding sequence is TGTGCCAGCAGCTTCTACTGGGGAGCTGAGGGCACTGAAGCTTTCTTT. This translates into CASSFYWGAEGTEAFF.

The chain has TRBV19 and TRBJ1-4; D not certain. The CDR3 runs 15 residues. The V gene's germline CDR1 is LNHDA and CDR2 SQIVND (reference sequence). V was shortened by 5 bases and J by 4 bases, with 14 bases between the two germline ends. The CDR3 nucleotides read TGTGCCAGTAGTTCCCTCACGGAGATTAATGAAAAACTGTTTTTT. This gives the protein CASSSLTEINEKLFF.

The chain employs TRBV3-1 (or the pseudogene TRBV3-2) and TRBJ1-2; D remains unclear. V lost 0 bases and J lost 4, with 12 bases in between. The CDR3 covers 15 residues. Germline V lookup: CDR1 LGHDT, CDR2 YNNKEL (reference sequence). The chain's CDR3 is CASSQDLHAGYGYTF. CDR3 nucleotides: TGTGCCAGCAGCCAAGATCTGCATGCCGGCTATGGCTACACCTTC.

The rearrangement joins TRBV9 to TRBJ2-2; no definite D call. The CDR3 has 15 residues. Trimming left V 3 bases short and J 2 bases short, with 11 bases between. The germline CDR1 and CDR2 sequences are SGDLS and YYNGEE. In DNA form, the CDR3 reads TGTGCCAGCAGCGCCCGGGCCTTAAACACCGGGGAGCTGTTTTTT. It yields the protein CASSARALNTGELFF.